Sequencing of this TCR beta chain was carried out in a study of T cell repertoires in ileal Crohn's disease. Study results and limitations: Clonal expansions were more frequent in active smokers than non-smokers at surgery. Sorted CD8 T cells held more high-frequency clones than CD4.

There are 14 residues in the CDR3. CDR1 and CDR2 (germline): LGHNA, YNFKEQ. J was trimmed by 7 bases and V by 4 bases; bases with no gene match: 5. With regard to this clone: Its antigen is as yet unknown.

TCRB immunosequencing input was five hundred nanograms of biopsy DNA per sample. Profiling relied on immunoSEQ multiplex PCR, and the TCRdb table lists in-frame clones only, not all of them. The sample has tens of thousands of clones, around three quarters seen once. J is TRBJ2-2 and V is TRBV4-2; 8 positions match TRBD2. The sequenced material came from ileal tissue. The origin of this receptor is an adult with Crohn's disease. The CDR3 sequence is CASSRAGGGGELFF. CDR3 nucleotides: TGTGCCAGCAGCCGGGCGGGGGGCGGCGGGGAGCTGTTTTTT.